A selection of T cell receptor beta chains follows, all from one sample in a study of blood T cell repertoires in COVID-19. Clones were sequenced by immunoSEQ multiplex PCR, and TCRdb holds only the in-frame ones, with some missing. The table includes some 230,000 clones, 85% detected once. Sequencing was performed on peripheral blood. Receptors were obtained from a man aged 50 to 59 who had recovered from COVID-19. The CDR3 runs from the conserved cysteine through the conserved F or W. D genes are given only for firm matches. Clone size, where shown, is once, few, many, or a class for clones that have expanded.

CDR3nt	CDR3aa	j_gene	len	abundance	v_gene	d_gene
TGCAGCGTTGAAGGGGCAGACCAAGAGACCCAGTACTTC	CSVEGADQETQYF	TRBJ2-5	13	few	TRBV29-1	.
TGTGCCAGTAGTATCCGCCGGGATGAGCAGTTCTTC	CASSIRRDEQFF	TRBJ2-1	12	.	TRBV19	.
TGTGCCAGCAGCTTGGCTGGGACACCGAGCTCCTACAATGAGCAGTTCTTC	CASSLAGTPSSYNEQFF	TRBJ2-1	17	.	TRBV5-8	.
TGTGCCAGCAGTTATGAGGTTAATTCACCCCTCCACTTT	CASSYEVNSPLHF	TRBJ1-6	13	.	TRBV6-5	.
TGTGCCAGCAGTTACGGGGGCGCGTCTGGAAACACCATATATTTT	CASSYGGASGNTIYF	TRBJ1-3	15	.	TRBV6-6	.
TGTGCCAGTAGCGACGGAGGCGTGTACAATGAGCAGTTCTTC	CASSDGGVYNEQFF	TRBJ2-1	14	.	TRBV19	.
TGTGCCAGCAGCTCCCGACTAGCGCTCTCCTACGAGCAGTACTTC	CASSSRLALSYEQYF	TRBJ2-7	15	few	TRBV3-1/TRBV3-2	TRBD2
TGCGCCAGCGCCTCCCGGGACGAGCAGTACTTC	CASASRDEQYF	TRBJ2-7	11	.	TRBV23-1	.
TGTGCCAGCAGTTACTCGACGGGAGGTAATGAGCAGTTCTTC	CASSYSTGGNEQFF	TRBJ2-1	14	.	TRBV6-6	TRBD2
TGTGCCAGCAGTTTATTGGGGGGACCCTACGAGCAGTACTTC	CASSLLGGPYEQYF	TRBJ2-7	14	.	TRBV28	.
TGTGCCAGCAGCCAGTTTGGGGCCAACACAGATACGCAGTATTTT	CASSQFGANTDTQYF	TRBJ2-3	15	.	TRBV3-1/TRBV3-2	.
TGTGCCAGCAGCCAAGACAGGTCCCAAAGACGCACAGATACGCAGTATTTT	CASSQDRSQRRTDTQYF	TRBJ2-3	17	once	TRBV3-1/TRBV3-2	.
TGTGCCAGCAGGCCCTTGGACAGGGAAGGAGGCTACACCTTC	CASRPLDREGGYTF	TRBJ1-2	14	.	TRBV5-4	TRBD1
TGTGCCAGCAGTTTTTTCGGGGAGCAGTTCTTC	CASSFFGEQFF	TRBJ2-1	11	.	TRBV28	.
TGTGCCAGCAGTTACTCTGGGAGAGGCACAGATACGCAGTATTTT	CASSYSGRGTDTQYF	TRBJ2-3	15	.	TRBV6-6	.
TGTGCCAGTAGTGTCCCTCAGGGATTAGCAAATCAGCCCCAGCATTTT	CASSVPQGLANQPQHF	TRBJ1-5	16	.	TRBV19	.
TGTGCCAGCATGGCACGACTTCCCCTACGGTCCTACAATGAGCAGTTCTTC	CASMARLPLRSYNEQFF	TRBJ2-1	17	.	TRBV2	.
TGTGCCAGCAGTTACGCAGGGGATAGCACAGATACGCAGTATTTT	CASSYAGDSTDTQYF	TRBJ2-3	15	.	TRBV6-2/TRBV6-3	.
TGCGCCAGCAGCCGACTCCCGGGACTAGCGAGCGAGACCCAGTACTTC	CASSRLPGLASETQYF	TRBJ2-5	16	.	TRBV5-1	TRBD2
TGTGCCACCAGCAAAGGGACAGGGCAAGGCTACACCTTC	CATSKGTGQGYTF	TRBJ1-2	13	.	TRBV15	TRBD1
TGTGCCAGCAGCTTAGGGGGGCTTAACACTGAAGCTTTCTTT	CASSLGGLNTEAFF	TRBJ1-1	14	.	TRBV7-2	.
TGTGCCAGCAGAGTAGCGGGAGAGGCAGATACGCAGTATTTT	CASRVAGEADTQYF	TRBJ2-3	14	.	TRBV28	TRBD2
TGTGCCAGCAGTCTAGGTGGTGGTAAAAGGGGTGGCTACACCTTC	CASSLGGGKRGGYTF	TRBJ1-2	15	few	TRBV28	.
TGTGCCAGCACCAGGGGGCCCGGGGCCAACGTCCTGACTTTC	CASTRGPGANVLTF	TRBJ2-6	14	once	TRBV5-4	TRBD1
TGTGCCAGCAGGCCAATAGCGGGAGGGCCATGGGAGACCCAGTACTTC	CASRPIAGGPWETQYF	TRBJ2-5	16	.	TRBV28	TRBD2
TGTGCCAGCAGCCGGCACCGGGGTCCGGGCAATGAGCAGTTCTTC	CASSRHRGPGNEQFF	TRBJ2-1	15	.	TRBV11-2	.
TGTGCCAGCTCACCAAAGGTTTCACTAGCGGGCACTTCCGGGCGTTTCTTC	CASSPKVSLAGTSGRFF	TRBJ2-1	17	once	TRBV18	TRBD2
TGTGCCAGCAGCCAAGGTGACAGGGAAAATTCACCCCTCCACTTT	CASSQGDRENSPLHF	TRBJ1-6	15	.	TRBV3-1/TRBV3-2	TRBD1
TGTGCCAGCAGCCTAAGACTAGTCGGGAGTGATGAGCAGTTCTTC	CASSLRLVGSDEQFF	TRBJ2-1	15	.	TRBV7-8	.
TGTGCCTGGGGGACTAGCGGGCGCAAAAACATTCAGTACTTC	CAWGTSGRKNIQYF	TRBJ2-4	14	once	TRBV30	TRBD2
TGTGCCAGCAGTTTCATCACAGGCAGGCCACGGTCCTACGAGCAGTACTTC	CASSFITGRPRSYEQYF	TRBJ2-7	17	.	TRBV27	.
TGCAGCGTGCACAGGGTGAGCACAGATACGCAGTATTTT	CSVHRVSTDTQYF	TRBJ2-3	13	.	TRBV29-1	.
TGTGCCAGCAGGGACTTGACAGGGAGAGGACGGGAGCAGTACTTC	CASRDLTGRGREQYF	TRBJ2-7	15	few	TRBV6-5	TRBD1
TGTGCCAGCAGTTTCAGGCAGGGGGCCAAAAACATTCAGTACTTC	CASSFRQGAKNIQYF	TRBJ2-4	15	.	TRBV28	.
TGCGCCAGCAGTCAATCCGGGGATATTTACAATCAGCCCCAGCATTTT	CASSQSGDIYNQPQHF	TRBJ1-5	16	.	TRBV23-1	.
TGCAGTGCTAGTACTAGCGGGAGCGGTATCTACGAGCAGTACTTC	CSASTSGSGIYEQYF	TRBJ2-7	15	.	TRBV20-1	TRBD2
TGTGCCAGTAGTAATCAGGGAGGGTCCTACAATGAGCAGTTCTTC	CASSNQGGSYNEQFF	TRBJ2-1	15	.	TRBV19	TRBD2
TGCAGCGTTGAAGTTTACGTGGGAGTCGGCAATGAGCAGTTCTTC	CSVEVYVGVGNEQFF	TRBJ2-1	15	.	TRBV29-1	.